This T cell receptor (beta chain) was sequenced during a study of cytomegalovirus exposure and HLA in healthy donors. About the research overall: Most donors, 81% of several hundred genotyped, fell in the Caucasian-associated ancestry cluster.

About this clone: No antigen is known for it.

Study conclusions and caveats: The authors listed approximately 150 TCR beta chains as cytomegalovirus-associated. It was reported that TCR beta sequences correctly inferred the HLA-A and HLA-B alleles for most subjects.

The primer mix had 60 Vbeta and 13 Jbeta primers. Assay: immunoSEQ multiplex PCR; the TCRdb copy retains only in-frame clones and omits some. The table includes more than 150,000 clones, over 65% detected once. This CDR3 is built from 16 residues. Trimming at V came to 4 bases and at J to 3 bases, leaving 7 bases not matched to a gene. Germline V lookup: CDR1 SGDLS, CDR2 YYNGEE. Sequenced input: PBMCs. The clonotype was recovered from a woman aged 50 to 65 in good health and CMV-seropositive. The V and J genes are TRBV9 and TRBJ2-4, with 10 bases lining up with TRBD2. The CDR3 sequence: CASSPTIAGGKNIQYF. The DNA of the CDR3 is TGTGCCAGCAGCCCGACTATAGCGGGGGGCAAAAACATTCAGTACTTC.